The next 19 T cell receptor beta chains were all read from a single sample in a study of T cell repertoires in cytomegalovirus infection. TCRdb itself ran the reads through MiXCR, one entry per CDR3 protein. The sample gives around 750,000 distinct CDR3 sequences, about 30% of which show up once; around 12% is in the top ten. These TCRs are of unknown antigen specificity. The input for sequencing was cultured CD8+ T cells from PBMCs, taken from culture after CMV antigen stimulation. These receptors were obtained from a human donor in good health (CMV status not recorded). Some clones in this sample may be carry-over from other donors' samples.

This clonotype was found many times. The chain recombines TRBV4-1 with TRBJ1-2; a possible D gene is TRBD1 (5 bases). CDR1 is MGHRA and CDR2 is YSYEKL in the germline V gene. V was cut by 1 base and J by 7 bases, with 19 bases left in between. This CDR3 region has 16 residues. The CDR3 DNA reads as TGCGCCAGCAGCCAAGTTTGGGACGCTTTAAGGGTTGGCTACACCTTC. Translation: CASSQVWDALRVGYTF.

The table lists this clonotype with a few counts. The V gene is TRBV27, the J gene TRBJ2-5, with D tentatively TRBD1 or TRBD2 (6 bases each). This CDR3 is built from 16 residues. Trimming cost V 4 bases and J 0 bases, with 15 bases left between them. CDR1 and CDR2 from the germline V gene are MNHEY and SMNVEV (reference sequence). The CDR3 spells CASSSAGHPYQETQYF. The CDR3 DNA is TGTGCCAGCAGTTCCGCGGGACACCCGTACCAAGAGACCCAGTACTTC.

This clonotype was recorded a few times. CDR3 in amino acids: CASSSWTGQDTQYF. For the CDR3, the DNA is TGTGCCAGCAGCTCCTGGACAGGGCAAGATACGCAGTATTTT. The rearrangement links TRBV7-6 to TRBJ2-3; 8 bases match TRBD1. V was pared by 4 bases and J by 5 bases, with 5 bases of the junction left unmatched. The CDR3 extends over 14 amino acids. Germline-derived CDR1 and CDR2 are SGHVS and FNYEAQ. The full variable domain, with the rest looked up from reference TRBV7-6 and TRBJ2-3, is GAGVSQSPRYKVTKRGQDVALRCDPISGHVSLYWYRQALGQGPEFLTYFNYEAQQDKSGLPNDRFSAERPEGSISTLTIQRTEQRDSAMYRCASSSWTGQDTQYFGPGTRLTVL.

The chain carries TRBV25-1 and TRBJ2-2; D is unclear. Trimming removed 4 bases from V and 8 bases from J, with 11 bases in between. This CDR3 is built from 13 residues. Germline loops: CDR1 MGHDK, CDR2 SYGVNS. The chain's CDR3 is CASSAKMSGELFF. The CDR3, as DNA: TGTGCCAGCAGTGCCAAAATGTCGGGGGAGCTGTTTTTT.

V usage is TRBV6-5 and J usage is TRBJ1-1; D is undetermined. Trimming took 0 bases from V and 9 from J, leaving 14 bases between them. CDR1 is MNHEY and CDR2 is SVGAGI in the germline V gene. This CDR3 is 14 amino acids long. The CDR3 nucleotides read TGTGCCAGCAGTTACTCTCGCCAGGCCCCAAAAGCTTTCTTT. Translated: CASSYSRQAPKAFF.

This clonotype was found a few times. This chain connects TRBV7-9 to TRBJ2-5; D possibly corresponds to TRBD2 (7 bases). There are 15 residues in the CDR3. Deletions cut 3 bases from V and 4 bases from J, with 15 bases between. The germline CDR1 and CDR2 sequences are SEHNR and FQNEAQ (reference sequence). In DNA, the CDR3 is TGTGCCAGCAGCTTTTCCGGCGGGGGCGTAGAGACCCAGTACTTC. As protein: CASSFSGGGVETQYF. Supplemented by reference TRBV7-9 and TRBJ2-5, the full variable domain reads DTGVSQNPRHKITKRGQNVTFRCDPISEHNRLYWYRQTLGQGPEFLTYFQNEAQLEKSRLLSDRFSAERPKGSFSTLEIQRTEQGDSAMYLCASSFSGGGVETQYFGPGTRLLVL.

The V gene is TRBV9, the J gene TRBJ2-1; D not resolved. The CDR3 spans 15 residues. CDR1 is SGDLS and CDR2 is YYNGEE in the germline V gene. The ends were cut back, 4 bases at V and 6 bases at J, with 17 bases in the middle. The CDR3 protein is CASSTRWLEVNEQFF. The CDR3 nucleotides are TGTGCCAGCAGCACCCGGTGGCTAGAGGTCAATGAGCAGTTCTTC.

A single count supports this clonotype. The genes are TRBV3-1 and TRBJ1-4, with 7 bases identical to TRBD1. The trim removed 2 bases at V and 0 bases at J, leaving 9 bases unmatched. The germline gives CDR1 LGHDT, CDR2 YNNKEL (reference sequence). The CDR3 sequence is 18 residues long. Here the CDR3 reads CASSQRGRRVATNEKLFF. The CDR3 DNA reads TGTGCCAGCAGCCAAAGGGGGCGAAGAGTAGCAACTAATGAAAAACTGTTTTTT. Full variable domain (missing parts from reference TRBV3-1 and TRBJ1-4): DTAVSQTPKYLVTQMGNDKSIKCEQNLGHDTMYWYKQDSKKFLKIMFSYNNKELIINETVPNRFSPKSPDKAHLNLHINSLELGDSAVYFCASSQRGRRVATNEKLFFGSGTQLSVL.

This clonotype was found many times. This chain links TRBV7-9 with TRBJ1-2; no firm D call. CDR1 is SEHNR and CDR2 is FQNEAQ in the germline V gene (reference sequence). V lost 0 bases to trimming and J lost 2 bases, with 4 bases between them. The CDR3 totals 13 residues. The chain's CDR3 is CASSLAGNYGYTF. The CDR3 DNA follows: TGTGCCAGCAGCTTAGCCGGGAACTATGGCTACACCTTC.

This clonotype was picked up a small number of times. The CDR3 region has the DNA TGTGCCAGCAGCCACCACCGGGGGCGCGGCACAGATACGCAGTATTTT. This encodes CASSHHRGRGTDTQYF. The chain is built from TRBV14 and TRBJ2-3, with D perhaps TRBD1 or TRBD2 (6 bases each). Trimming removed 3 bases at V and 1 base at J, with 14 bases between. CDR1 is SGHDN and CDR2 is FVKESK in the germline V gene. The CDR3 runs 16 residues.

As DNA, the CDR3 is TGTGCCAGCATGGGGGCAGGGGGCTACGAGCAGTACGTC. Translating it yields CASMGAGGYEQYV. V and J are TRBV6-5 and TRBJ2-7, with 7 bases that match TRBD1. The junction had 6 bases not matched to a gene; V was cut back by 7 bases and J by 3 bases. This CDR3 is built from 13 residues. Looked up from germline, CDR1 is MNHEY and CDR2 is SVGAGI.

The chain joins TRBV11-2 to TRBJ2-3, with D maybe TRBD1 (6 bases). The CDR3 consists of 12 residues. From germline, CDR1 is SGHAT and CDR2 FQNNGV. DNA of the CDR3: TGTGCGACGACCCAGGGGCCAAATACGCAGTATTTT. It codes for CATTQGPNTQYF. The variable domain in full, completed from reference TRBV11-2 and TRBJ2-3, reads EAGVAQSPRYKIIEKRQSVAFWCNPISGHATLYWYQQILGQGPKLLIQFQNNGVVDDSQLPKDRFSAERLKGVDSTLKIQPAKLEDSAVYLCATTQGPNTQYFGPGTRLTVL.

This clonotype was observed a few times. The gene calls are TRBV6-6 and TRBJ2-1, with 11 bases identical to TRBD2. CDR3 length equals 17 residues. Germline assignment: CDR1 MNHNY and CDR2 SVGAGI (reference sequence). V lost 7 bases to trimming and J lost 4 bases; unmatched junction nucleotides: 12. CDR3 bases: TGTGCCAGCACTCCCCTAGCGGGGGGCCCTCTTTACAATGAGCAGTTCTTC. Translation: CASTPLAGGPLYNEQFF.

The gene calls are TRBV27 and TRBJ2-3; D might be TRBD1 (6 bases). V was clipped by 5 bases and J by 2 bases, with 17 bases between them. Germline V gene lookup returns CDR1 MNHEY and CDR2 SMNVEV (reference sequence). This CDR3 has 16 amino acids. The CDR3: CASSPRNRVSTDTQYF. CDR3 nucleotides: TGTGCCAGCAGTCCACGGAACAGGGTCTCCACAGATACGCAGTATTTT.

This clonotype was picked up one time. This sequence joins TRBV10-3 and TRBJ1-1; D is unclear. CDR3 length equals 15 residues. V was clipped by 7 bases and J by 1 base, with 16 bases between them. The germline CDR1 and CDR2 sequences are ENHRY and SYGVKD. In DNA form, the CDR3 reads TGTGCCATCATGGTTTGGAATGCGGGGAACACTGAAGCTTTCTTT. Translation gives CAIMVWNAGNTEAFF.

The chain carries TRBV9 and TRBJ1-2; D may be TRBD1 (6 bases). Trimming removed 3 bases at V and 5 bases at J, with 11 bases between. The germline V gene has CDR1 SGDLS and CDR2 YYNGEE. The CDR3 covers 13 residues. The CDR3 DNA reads TGTGCCAGCAGCGGACACAGGGAATATGGCTACACCTTC. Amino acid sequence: CASSGHREYGYTF. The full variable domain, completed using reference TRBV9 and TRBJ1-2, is DSGVTQTPKHLITATGQRVTLRCSPRSGDLSVYWYQQSLDQGLQFLIQYYNGEERAKGNILERFSAQQFPDLHSELNLSSLELGDSALYFCASSGHREYGYTFGSGTRLTVV.

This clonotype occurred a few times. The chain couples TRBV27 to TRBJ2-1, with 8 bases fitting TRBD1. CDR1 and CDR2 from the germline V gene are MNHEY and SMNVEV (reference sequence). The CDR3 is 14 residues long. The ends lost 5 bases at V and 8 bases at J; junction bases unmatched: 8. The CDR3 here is CASSPGTGLYEQFF. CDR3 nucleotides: TGTGCCAGCAGTCCCGGGACAGGCCTCTATGAGCAGTTCTTC.

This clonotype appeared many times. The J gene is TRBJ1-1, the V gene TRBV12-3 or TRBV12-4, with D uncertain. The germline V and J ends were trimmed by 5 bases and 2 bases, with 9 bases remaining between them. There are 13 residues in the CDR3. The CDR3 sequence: CASSPFTNTEAFF. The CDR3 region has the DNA TGTGCCAGCAGTCCTTTTACCAACACTGAAGCTTTCTTT.

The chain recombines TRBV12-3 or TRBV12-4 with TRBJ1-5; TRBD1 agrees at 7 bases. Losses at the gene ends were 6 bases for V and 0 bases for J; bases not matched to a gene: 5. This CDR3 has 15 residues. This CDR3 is CASSDRAFSNQPQHF. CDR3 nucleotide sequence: TGTGCCAGCAGCGACAGGGCCTTTAGCAATCAGCCCCAGCATTTT.